These 8 T cell receptor beta chains originate from one sample sequenced in a study of T cell responses to AZD1222 COVID-19 vaccine. Method: immunoSEQ multiplex PCR; TCRdb's copy keeps in-frame clones and lacks some. The sample shows some 170,000 clones, approximately 90% of them seen only once. The source was peripheral blood, collected 28 days after the second dose of the MenACWY control vaccine. These receptors were collected from an adult who received the MenACWY meningococcal vaccine as a control.

The chain couples TRBV5-4 to TRBJ2-3; TRBD2 matches 11 bases. This CDR3 region has 16 residues. The ends lost 4 bases at V and 5 bases at J; junction bases unmatched: 9. CDR1 and CDR2 from the germline V gene are SGHNT and YYREEE (reference sequence). The CDR3 loop reads CASSLTSGAQGDTQYF. Written as DNA, the CDR3 is TGTGCCAGCAGCCTGACTAGCGGGGCCCAAGGAGATACGCAGTATTTT.

The gene calls are TRBV18 and TRBJ2-7; 7 nucleotides align to TRBD1. The CDR3 has 14 residues. Unmatched junction bases numbered 6, after V lost 5 bases and J lost 2 bases. CDR1 is KGHSH, CDR2 LQKENI, per germline. This CDR3 reads CASSAGQEPYEQYF. The CDR3 nucleotides read TGTGCCAGCTCAGCCGGACAGGAACCCTACGAGCAGTACTTC.

This clone has a count of ten or more. This chain links TRBV7-2 with TRBJ1-1; D unclear. Trimming left V 3 bases short and J 0 bases short, with 2 bases between. Germline V gene sequence: CDR1 SGHTA, CDR2 FQGNSA. The CDR3 totals 12 residues. The CDR3 DNA reads as TGTGCCAGCAGCTTGATGAACACTGAAGCTTTCTTT. Translated: CASSLMNTEAFF.

The chain has TRBV29-1 and TRBJ1-2; TRBD1 is a possible D gene (5 bases). V was shortened by 5 bases and J by 4 bases, with 17 bases between the two germline ends. Germline CDR1 reads SQVTM; CDR2 reads ANQGSEA. The CDR3 extends over 14 amino acids. The CDR3 loop is CSVSGGHFSYGYTF. CDR3 DNA: TGCAGCGTTAGTGGAGGACACTTCTCCTATGGCTACACCTTC.

CDR3 DNA sequence: TGTGCCAGCAGCTTAGCGTCAACGGTGAACACTGAAGCTTTCTTT. Translation gives CASSLASTVNTEAFF. The chain employs TRBV7-2 and TRBJ1-1; D remains unclear. This CDR3 contains 15 residues. Deletions cut 0 bases from V and 0 bases from J, with 8 bases between. CDR1 is SGHTA, CDR2 FQGNSA, per germline.

This chain joins TRBV6-5 and TRBJ2-7; tentative D call: TRBD1 (5 bases). From germline, CDR1 is MNHEY and CDR2 SVGAGI. This CDR3 has 15 amino acids. V was pared by 0 bases and J by 0 bases, with 9 bases between. CDR3 amino acids: CASSYSSGPSYEQYF. CDR3 sequence (DNA): TGTGCCAGCAGTTACTCCTCAGGGCCCTCCTACGAGCAGTACTTC.

This chain uses TRBV24-1 with TRBJ1-2; 10 bases line up with TRBD1. The CDR3 covers 16 residues. CDR1 and CDR2 from the germline V gene are KGHDR and SFDVKD. V lost 4 bases, J lost 2 bases, and 6 bases stayed unmatched. In DNA, the CDR3 is TGTGCCACCAGTGACCCGGGACAGGGGAAGAACTATGGCTACACCTTC. This translates into CATSDPGQGKNYGYTF.

The rearrangement uses TRBV5-3 and TRBJ1-1; possibly TRBD1 for D (6 bases). TRBV5-3 is marked as an open reading frame, function uncertain. Trimming cost V 0 bases and J 2 bases, with 14 bases left between them. This CDR3 has 16 residues. CDR3 in amino acids: CARSLAEDSPNTEAFF. For the CDR3, the DNA is TGTGCCAGAAGCTTGGCCGAGGACAGCCCCAACACTGAAGCTTTCTTT.